The 20 T cell receptor beta chains below were found in one sample sequenced in a study of CD8+CD57+ T cells in acquired aplastic anemia. TCR beta VDJ combinations and CDR3 sequences were profiled from genomic DNA. TCRdb fed the reads into MiXCR, producing one record per CDR3 protein. The sample carries 200,000 to 250,000 distinct CDR3 sequences, 60% to 65% recorded once. Sequenced input: sorted CD4+, CD8+, or CD8+CD57+ T cells (not recorded which) from PBMCs. Every receptor here comes from a human donor in good health.

The chain has TRBV7-8 and TRBJ1-2; D perhaps matches TRBD1 (6 bases). With 2 bases removed from V and 7 bases from J, the gap between germline ends came to 17 bases. This CDR3 region has 15 residues. Germline CDR1 reads SGHVS; CDR2 reads FQNEAQ. The CDR3 loop is CASSLLGGGAAGYTF. The CDR3, as DNA: TGTGCCAGCAGCTTACTCGGGGGGGGGGCAGCTGGCTACACCTTC.

This rearrangement joins TRBV15 to TRBJ1-5, with D perhaps matching TRBD1 (5 bases). This CDR3 comprises 13 residues. CDR1 is LNHNV and CDR2 is YYDKDF in the germline V gene (reference sequence). V was shortened by 5 bases and J by 14 bases, with 19 bases between the two germline ends. CDR3 loop: CATSRDGTSYEHF. CDR3 coding DNA: TGTGCCACCAGCCGGGACGGGACCTCCTACGAGCATTTT.

The chain employs TRBV7-9 and TRBJ2-2; perhaps D is TRBD1 or TRBD2 (5 bases each). V gave up 1 base and J gave up 4 bases, with 10 bases separating them. The CDR3 is 15 amino acids. CDR1 SEHNR and CDR2 FQNEAQ come from the germline V gene (reference sequence). The CDR3 coding sequence is TGTGCCAGCAGCTTAGGGAAGGGGACCACCGGGGAGCTGTTTTTT. This codes for CASSLGKGTTGELFF.

V and J are TRBV7-3 and TRBJ1-3; D possibly corresponds to TRBD1 (5 bases). V was pared by 1 base and J by 7 bases, with 14 bases between. Germline CDR1 and CDR2: SGHTA and FQGTGA. CDR3 length: 15 amino acids. CDR3 DNA: TGTGCCAGCAGCTTAAGCCCCGGGGCCCCGAACACCATATATTTT. It codes for CASSLSPGAPNTIYF.

This clonotype has a handful of counts. The J gene is TRBJ2-7, the V gene TRBV7-6; 11 bases match TRBD2. Looked up from germline, CDR1 is SGHVS and CDR2 is FNYEAQ. This CDR3 is built from 15 residues. Germline trimming cut 4 bases from V and 2 bases from J; bases unmatched to any gene: 4. The CDR3 DNA follows: TGTGCCAGCAGCTACGGGACTAGCGGCACCTACGAGCAGTACTTC. Its protein is CASSYGTSGTYEQYF.

The CDR3 sequence is CASNQGSGGQETQYF. CDR3 nucleotides: TGTGCCAGCAACCAAGGTTCCGGGGGGCAAGAGACCCAGTACTTC. The genes are TRBV7-9 and TRBJ2-5; 7 nucleotides align to TRBD2. The CDR3 loop spans 15 amino acids. V shed 7 bases, J shed 2 bases, and the junction held 10 bases outside the gene matches. From germline, CDR1 is SEHNR and CDR2 FQNEAQ (reference sequence).

The genes are TRBV6-4 and TRBJ2-2, with a possible D match to TRBD1 (5 bases). V lost 4 bases to trimming and J lost 5 bases, with 11 bases between them. From germline, CDR1 is MRHNA and CDR2 SNTAGT. The CDR3 covers 14 residues. The CDR3 protein is CASSGRVGTGELFF. CDR3 nucleotides: TGTGCCAGCAGTGGCAGGGTAGGGACCGGGGAGCTGTTTTTT.

Remarks on this clonotype: Because it lacks the conserved phenylalanine or tryptophan at the end, this CDR3 is likely a read error. The limits of the CDR3 on the DNA are not certain, so only TCRdb's listed CDR3 is given. V is TRBV7-8 and J is TRBJ2-7; the table's D call, TRBD2, was not checked against the DNA. The CDR3 contains 10 residues when both ends are counted. CDR1 is SGHVS and CDR2 is FQNEAQ in the germline V gene. CDR3 protein: CASSSPSLAG.

The rearrangement links TRBV5-1 to TRBJ2-5; 7 bases map to TRBD1. Looked up from germline, CDR1 is SGHRS and CDR2 is YFSETQ. J was trimmed by 4 bases and V by 5 bases; bases with no gene match: 8. The CDR3 contains 14 residues. Written as DNA, the CDR3 is TGCGCCAGCAGTGGTGGGACAGAGGGAGAGACCCAGTACTTC. It encodes CASSGGTEGETQYF.

This clonotype was detected many times. The V call is TRBV11-2, the J call TRBJ2-2; D is undetermined. Germline CDR1 and CDR2: SGHAT and FQNNGV. V was cut by 3 bases and J by 5 bases, with 13 bases left in between. The CDR3 totals 15 residues. The CDR3 sequence: CASSLWADLTGELFF. The DNA for the CDR3 is TGTGCCAGCAGCTTGTGGGCAGACTTGACCGGGGAGCTGTTTTTT.

The chain joins TRBV7-2 to TRBJ2-5; 7 nucleotides line up with TRBD1. Germline-derived CDR1 and CDR2 are SGHTA and FQGNSA. There are 14 residues in the CDR3. V trimming: 5 bases; J trimming: 5 bases; junction bases outside the gene matches: 8. CDR3 sequence (DNA): TGTGCCAGCAGCGTCGGACAGGTGGGGGAGACCCAGTACTTC. Amino acid sequence: CASSVGQVGETQYF. Combining the CDR3 with reference TRBV7-2 and TRBJ2-5 gives the whole variable domain GAGVSQSPSNKVTEKGKDVELRCDPISGHTALYWYRQSLGQGLEFLIYFQGNSAPDKSGLPSDRFSAERTGGSVSTLTIQRTQQEDSAVYLCASSVGQVGETQYFGPGTRLLVL.

This clonotype has just one count. The chain uses TRBV19 and TRBJ1-2, with unresolved D. V gave up 1 base and J gave up 8 bases, with 8 bases separating them. The CDR3 extends over 12 amino acids. Germline V gives CDR1 LNHDA, CDR2 SQIVND (reference sequence). The CDR3: CASSIGEGGYTF. The CDR3 DNA sequence: TGTGCCAGTAGTATAGGCGAGGGAGGCTACACCTTC.

This clonotype was observed a single time. A much larger clone differs from this one at a single base, so this may be a read error. V is TRBV6-1 and J is TRBJ2-1; 9 nucleotides line up with TRBD1. The CDR3 has 16 residues. V lost 8 bases, J lost 3 bases, and 11 bases stayed unmatched. Germline-derived CDR1 and CDR2 are MNHNS and SASEGT. The CDR3 loop is CASGSGTGIIYNEQFF. The CDR3, as DNA: TGTGCCAGCGGTTCCGGGACAGGGATAATCTACAATGAGCAGTTCTTC.

The chain carries TRBV12-3 or TRBV12-4 and TRBJ2-7; the D is unclear. The CDR3 extends over 11 amino acids. V lost 3 bases to trimming and J lost 6 bases, with 6 bases between them. The CDR3 spells CASSFLGEQYF. The CDR3 coding sequence is TGTGCCAGCAGTTTTCTGGGCGAGCAGTACTTC.

The gene calls are TRBV9 and TRBJ2-7; possibly TRBD1 for D (6 bases). The CDR3 totals 14 residues. The germline V and J ends were trimmed by 2 bases and 2 bases, with 11 bases remaining between them. In germline, CDR1 is SGDLS, CDR2 YYNGEE. The CDR3 DNA follows: TGTGCCAGCAGCGTGACAGGTTCTACCTACGAGCAGTACTTC. Translating gives CASSVTGSTYEQYF.

The chain uses TRBV7-6 and TRBJ2-7; possibly TRBD1 for D (6 bases). The CDR3 spans 14 residues. Germline CDR1 and CDR2: SGHVS and FNYEAQ. V dropped 5 bases and J dropped 5 bases, with 16 bases sitting between them. CDR3 region: CASSPLGAGDEQYF. In DNA form, the CDR3 reads TGTGCCAGCAGCCCGTTGGGGGCAGGCGACGAGCAGTACTTC.

The V call is TRBV12-3 or TRBV12-4, the J call TRBJ1-6, with 7 bases identical to TRBD1. Trimming at V came to 5 bases and at J to 8 bases, leaving 12 bases not matched to a gene. The CDR3 extends over 16 amino acids. The CDR3: CASSEALDRVDSPLHF. The CDR3 coding sequence is TGTGCCAGCAGTGAAGCGCTTGACAGGGTAGATTCACCCCTCCACTTT.

The chain links TRBV2 to TRBJ2-7, with 9 bases identical to TRBD2. Germline V gene lookup returns CDR1 SNHLY and CDR2 FYNNEI. Trimming removed 2 bases from V and 1 base from J; junction bases left unmatched: 3. This CDR3 spans 15 amino acids. The CDR3 sequence: CASSEPSGASYEQYF. In nucleotides, the CDR3 is TGTGCCAGCAGTGAACCTAGCGGGGCGTCCTACGAGCAGTACTTC. The full variable domain, completed using reference TRBV2 and TRBJ2-7, is EPEVTQTPSHQVTQMGQEVILRCVPISNHLYFYWYRQILGQKVEFLVSFYNNEISEKSEIFDDQFSVERPDGSNFTLKIRSTKLEDSAMYFCASSEPSGASYEQYFGPGTRLTVT.

This clonotype was seen ten or more times. This could be a read error, since a much larger clone is one nucleotide away. The chain links TRBV20-1 to TRBJ2-7, with unresolved D. V lost 7 bases to trimming and J lost 3 bases, with 13 bases between them. The length of the CDR3 is 12 residues. Germline CDR1 and CDR2: DFQATT and SNEGSKA (reference sequence). CDR3 in amino acids: CSVAATNYEQYF. CDR3 nucleotide sequence: TGCAGTGTGGCGGCCACGAACTACGAGCAGTACTTC.

V gene TRBV20-1 combines with J gene TRBJ1-3, with a tentative D call TRBD1 (5 bases). The CDR3 runs to 12 residues. The V and J ends lost 4 bases and 4 bases respectively, with 8 bases between them. Germline values: CDR1 DFQATT, CDR2 SNEGSKA (reference sequence). The DNA of the CDR3 is TGCAGTGCTATGACAGTCGGAAACACCATATATTTT. This gives the protein CSAMTVGNTIYF.